This T cell receptor beta chain was captured by sequencing in a study of T cell responses to AZD1222 COVID-19 vaccine (dated by TCRdb to 2020 to 2023). A note on the overall study: AZD1222 recipients given second doses at about 4 weeks or at about 12 weeks were pooled, since spike-specific TCR depth and breadth were not found to differ between the two schedules. A total of 233 trial participants underwent TCR sequencing, of whom 207 received two doses of AZD1222 and 26 received two doses of the MenACWY control vaccine. Trial participants were enrolled by age into subgroups of 18-55, 56-69 and 70-plus years, and around 150, 29 and 61 TCR-sequenced participants, respectively, were included in these subgroups. The investigation overall reported the following: After two AZD1222 doses, spike-specific TCR breadth and depth were significantly higher than at day 0 and than in MenACWY recipients. Only a handful of AZD1222 recipients were SARS-CoV-2 seropositive at baseline, limiting conclusions about previously exposed vaccinees. No day 14 peak-response samples were available, so repertoires were characterized only after the peak T cell response. In the small 56-69-year group, the increase in depth fell short of significance, most likely because of low power. CD4 TCRs associated with the vaccine covered the entire spike protein, and the dominant responses were in regions 160-218 and 743-854. Nearly half of unique spike-specific TCRs reportedly recognized epitopes outside regions mutated in the B.1.351 and B.1.1.7 variants. Participants were mostly white British, with more females than males. The authors suggested clonal diversity may have been underestimated.

Taken from cysteine to phenylalanine, the CDR3 has 15 residues. Solely the CDR3 DNA is kept, with 45 bases framed from the first base. CDR1 and CDR2, per the germline V gene (reference sequence), are MNHEY and SMNVEV. Trimming takes 4 bases from V and 0 bases from J, and the germline ends sit 12 bases apart. On this clone: Its recognized antigen is unknown. Base quality data are lacking; no much larger clone is found one base away.

According to the study, the label for this sample's time point signals: baseline before first vaccination. Vaccinee samples came from UK trials COV001 and COV002, including a single-blind randomized controlled phase 2/3 trial of AZD1222 (ChAdOx1 nCoV-19) in healthy adults. For TCRbeta chain sequencing, PBMC samples from trial participants were taken at day 0 and at day 28 after the second dose. The CDR3 regions of human TCRbeta chains were subjected to immunosequencing. The study's own analysis went as follows. TCRs in the repertoires were compared against a reference library of SARS-CoV-2-specific TCRs that had been generated with the MIRA antigen-specificity platform. Breadth was defined as the fraction of unique TCRs that were SARS-CoV-2-associated, and depth was defined as the fraction of total T cells that were SARS-CoV-2-associated. Each spike-specific TCR was assigned to its reactive spike region and to a CD4 or CD8 class using the MIRA data. Log10-transformed breadth and depth values were compared by one-way ANOVA with Sidak's multiple comparisons tests. TCRdb obtained this table from immuneACCESS and retained in-frame rearrangements with V and J assigned. These tables miss some clones; where compared with another copy, unresolved V genes account for less than half of the shortfall, and the remainder is unexplained. That table furnishes V, J and clone size, whereas the DNA furnished D and trimming. The sample table records approximately 76,000 clones; approximately 89% of these occur just once. 15% to 20% of the sample rests with the top ten.

Sequenced material: peripheral blood, taken on day 0 of AZD1222 vaccination. This TCR derives from an adult in good health. Rearrangement joined TRBV27 to TRBJ1-1; the D gene is perhaps TRBD1, from 6 matching bases. The nucleotide sequence is given as TGTGCCAGCAGTTACGGACAGCCCATGAACACTGAAGCTTTCTTT. This translates into CASSYGQPMNTEAFF.